This section outlines one TCR beta chain sequence together with its context. What it recognizes is unknown. The study used about 84 million PBMCs per unsorted sample for genomic DNA. The CDR3 covers 12 residues. Germline values: CDR1 GTSNPN, CDR2 SVGIG (reference sequence). Between the trimmed V and J ends, which lost 2 bases and 4 bases, there was a span of 5 bases. These data are taken from a study of shared clonotypes between healthy human individuals. Study conclusions and caveats: Specimens sampled were limited to blood, with tissue repertoires likely differing.

Around 300 ng DNA, roughly 28,000 T cell genomes, went into unsorted PBMC replicate PCRs. Data came from immunoSEQ multiplex PCR; TCRdb stores just in-frame clones and leaves some out. The table lists roughly 96,000 clones, approximately 44% of them singletons. V usage is TRBV30 and J usage is TRBJ2-2; the D is unclear. Sequences were obtained from PBMCs. The source of this sequence is a woman aged 40-49 years in good health. Some clones in this sample may be carry-over from other donors' samples. CDR3 amino acids: CAWSPPTGELFF. The CDR3 nucleotides read TGTGCCTGGAGTCCCCCCACCGGGGAGCTGTTTTTT.